The 16 T cell receptor beta chains below come from one sample, sequenced in a study of blood T cell repertoires in COVID-19. The assay was immunoSEQ multiplex PCR, and TCRdb's table has in-frame clones only and misses some. The top ten clones hold 8% of a sample with under 200,000 clones, around four fifths of them seen once. The sequenced sample was PBMCs or T cells enriched from blood (not recorded which). The origin of the receptors is a woman between 45 and 65 years old who had recovered from COVID-19.

This sequence joins TRBV18 and TRBJ2-1, with TRBD2 matching over 9 bases. In germline, CDR1 is KGHSH, CDR2 LQKENI. V lost 6 bases to trimming and J lost 5 bases; unmatched junction nucleotides: 8. The CDR3 is 15 residues long. The CDR3 DNA follows: TGTGCCAGCTCTCGCGGGGGGGCCAACGACAATGAGCAGTTCTTC. Its protein product is CASSRGGANDNEQFF. The variable domain in full, completed from reference TRBV18 and TRBJ2-1, reads NAGVMQNPRHLVRRRGQEARLRCSPMKGHSHVYWYRQLPEEGLKFMVYLQKENIIDESGMPKERFSAEFPKEGPSILRIQQVVRGDSAAYFCASSRGGANDNEQFFGPGTRLTVL.

The chain uses TRBV28 and TRBJ1-6; D is ambiguous. Trimming removed 3 bases from V and 10 bases from J, with 13 bases in between. The CDR3 runs 14 residues. Germline V gene sequence: CDR1 MDHEN, CDR2 SYDVKM. As DNA, the CDR3 is TGTGCCAGCAGTTTTCGGAGAGGGCAATCACCCCTCCACTTT. Amino acid sequence: CASSFRRGQSPLHF.

This clone was seen once. The chain employs TRBV4-2 and TRBJ2-2, with D unresolved. Germline-derived CDR1 and CDR2 are LGHNA and YNFKEQ. The V end lost 4 bases, the J end lost 4 bases, and 4 bases lay between the germline ends. This CDR3 spans 12 amino acids. This CDR3 is CASSRATGELFF. The CDR3 DNA sequence: TGTGCCAGCAGCCGCGCCACCGGGGAGCTGTTTTTT.

The genes are TRBV6-5 and TRBJ1-3; D is ambiguous. The V end lost 0 bases, the J end lost 0 bases, and 9 bases lay between the germline ends. The germline CDR1 and CDR2 sequences are MNHEY and SVGAGI. This CDR3 region has 16 residues. The CDR3 DNA sequence: TGTGCCAGCAGTTACTCGGGCAAAGCCTCTGGAAACACCATATATTTT. This encodes CASSYSGKASGNTIYF.

CDR3 in DNA: TGTGCCAGCAGCAATCACAGGGAGGGGGACGGAGCTGAAGCTTTCTTT. It encodes CASSNHREGDGAEAFF. The chain employs TRBV14 and TRBJ1-1, with TRBD1 as a possible D gene (6 bases). CDR3 length: 16 amino acids. Trimming cost V 5 bases and J 6 bases, with 22 bases left between them. Per the germline V gene, CDR1 is SGHDN and CDR2 is FVKESK.

This clone was detected many times. The rearrangement uses TRBV5-5 and TRBJ1-2; TRBD1 might be the D (6 bases). This CDR3 contains 14 residues. V was clipped by 2 bases and J by 8 bases, with 16 bases between them. The germline V gene encodes CDR1 SGHKS and CDR2 YYEKEE (reference sequence). Here the CDR3 reads CASSFWQGRGGYTF. CDR3 sequence (DNA): TGTGCCAGCAGCTTCTGGCAGGGGCGAGGAGGCTACACCTTC.

This rearrangement joins TRBV21-1 to TRBJ2-3; the table's TRBD2 call for D was not verified on the DNA. TRBV21-1 is shown as a pseudogene. The CDR3 spans 14 residues. The CDR3 sequence: CASSPGGSTDTQYF. CDR3 sequence (DNA): TGTGCCAGCAGCCCCGGTGGTAGCACAGATACGCAGTATTTT.

This chain joins TRBV19 and TRBJ2-2; 9 nucleotides line up with TRBD2. The V and J ends lost 7 bases and 6 bases, in that order; junction bases with no gene match: 6. The CDR3 contains 14 residues. CDR1 LNHDA and CDR2 SQIVND come from the germline V gene (reference sequence). CDR3 sequence reads: CASTPAGGSGELFF. CDR3 DNA sequence: TGTGCCAGTACCCCAGCGGGAGGTTCCGGGGAGCTGTTTTTT.

This clone has only a few counts. The genes are TRBV5-4 and TRBJ2-2, with D maybe TRBD2 (6 bases). Deletions cut 1 base from V and 0 bases from J, with 10 bases between. The length of the CDR3 is 16 residues. Germline lookup yields CDR1 SGHNT and CDR2 YYREEE (reference sequence). For the CDR3, the DNA is TGTGCCAGCAGCTTGCGGCTAGCGTCGAACACCGGGGAGCTGTTTTTT. It specifies CASSLRLASNTGELFF.

The chain employs TRBV7-2 and TRBJ1-4; D is ambiguous. Germline loops: CDR1 SGHTA, CDR2 FQGNSA. V was shortened by 2 bases and J by 5 bases, with 12 bases between the two germline ends. The CDR3 loop spans 15 amino acids. The DNA of the CDR3 is TGTGCCAGCAGCTTACGAGGGAACCAGAATGAAAAACTGTTTTTT. Translated, it gives CASSLRGNQNEKLFF.

This clone has a handful of counts. V usage is TRBV11-3 and J usage is TRBJ2-7; D possibly corresponds to TRBD2 (5 bases). The CDR3 length is 15 residues. Germline lookup yields CDR1 SGHNT and CDR2 YENEEA. The ends were cut back, 0 bases at V and 2 bases at J, with 11 bases in the middle. Here the CDR3 DNA reads TGTGCCAGCAGCTTAGAGCGGGCAGCACCCTACGAGCAGTACTTC. It encodes CASSLERAAPYEQYF.

The chain recombines TRBV2 with TRBJ2-5, with 9 positions matching TRBD2. The V and J ends lost 7 bases and 2 bases, in that order; junction bases with no gene match: 8. CDR1 and CDR2 from the germline V gene are SNHLY and FYNNEI. The CDR3 has 15 amino acids. The CDR3 is CASTKLAGRQETQYF. CDR3 DNA sequence: TGTGCCAGCACGAAACTAGCGGGCCGACAAGAGACCCAGTACTTC.

This chain links TRBV11-3 with TRBJ2-6, with D possibly being TRBD2 (6 bases). Germline lookup yields CDR1 SGHNT and CDR2 YENEEA. The CDR3 totals 18 residues. Trimming took off 1 base at V and 0 bases at J, with 13 bases between the two ends. The CDR3, as DNA: TGTGCCAGCAGCTTAGTGCGGGGTTCCCTCTCTGGGGCCAACGTCCTGACTTTC. It translates to CASSLVRGSLSGANVLTF.

Of note for this clone: Distinct nucleotide sequences in the sample also encode this CDR3. The chain has TRBV27 and TRBJ1-5; the D is unclear. Germline CDR1 MNHEY, CDR2 SMNVEV (reference sequence). The CDR3 contains 13 residues. The V end was cut by 3 bases, the J end by 4 bases, with 7 bases between. The CDR3 DNA sequence: TGTGCCAGCAGTTTTTCGGGAAATCAGCCCCAGCATTTT. Its protein product is CASSFSGNQPQHF.

This clone has just one count. The V call is TRBV4-1, the J call TRBJ1-5, with 7 bases that match TRBD1. The trim removed 2 bases at V and 4 bases at J, leaving 5 bases unmatched. This CDR3 is 15 amino acids long. In germline, CDR1 is MGHRA, CDR2 YSYEKL. This CDR3 is CASSQLTGDNQPQHF. CDR3 bases: TGCGCCAGCAGCCAACTCACAGGGGATAATCAGCCCCAGCATTTT.

The chain uses TRBV20-1 and TRBJ2-3, with 14 bases matching TRBD2. Germline CDR1 reads DFQATT; CDR2 reads SNEGSKA (reference sequence). The CDR3 consists of 15 residues. Trimming removed 3 bases from V and 3 bases from J; junction bases left unmatched: 2. This CDR3 is CSASGTSGRTDTQYF. The CDR3 DNA reads as TGCAGTGCTAGTGGGACTAGCGGGAGAACAGATACGCAGTATTTT.